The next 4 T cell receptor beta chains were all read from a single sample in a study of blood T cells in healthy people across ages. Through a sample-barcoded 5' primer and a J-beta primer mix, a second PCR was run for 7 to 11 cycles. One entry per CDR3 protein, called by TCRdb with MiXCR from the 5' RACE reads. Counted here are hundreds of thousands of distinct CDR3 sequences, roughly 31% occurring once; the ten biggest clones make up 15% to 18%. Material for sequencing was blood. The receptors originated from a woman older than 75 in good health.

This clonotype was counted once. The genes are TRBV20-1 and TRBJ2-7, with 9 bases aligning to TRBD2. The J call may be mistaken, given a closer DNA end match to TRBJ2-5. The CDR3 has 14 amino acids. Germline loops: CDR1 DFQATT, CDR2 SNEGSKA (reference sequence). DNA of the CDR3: TGCAGTGCTGTTAGGGCTAGCGGGAAGGCGACCCAGTACTTC. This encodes CSAVRASGKATQYF.

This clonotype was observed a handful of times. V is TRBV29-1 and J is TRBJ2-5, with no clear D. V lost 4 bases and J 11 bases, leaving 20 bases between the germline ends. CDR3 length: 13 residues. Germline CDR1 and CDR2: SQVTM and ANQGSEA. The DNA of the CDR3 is TGCAGCGTTGGTCTCCTAGACGGCAATGAGCAGTACTTC. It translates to CSVGLLDGNEQYF.

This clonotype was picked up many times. For the CDR3, the DNA is TGCGCCAGCAGCGGGATAGGAGGATACGAGCAGTACTTC. The encoded protein is CASSGIGGYEQYF. V and J are TRBV5-1 and TRBJ2-7; D might be TRBD2 (5 bases). The germline V gene encodes CDR1 SGHRS and CDR2 YFSETQ. The CDR3 spans 13 residues. V shed 4 bases and J shed 4 bases, with 12 bases lying between them.

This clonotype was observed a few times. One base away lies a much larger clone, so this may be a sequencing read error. The CDR3 here is CRARDQVDTQYF. The CDR3 DNA is TGCAGGGCTAGAGATCAGGTAGATACGCAGTATTTT. The genes are TRBV20-1 and TRBJ2-3; D gene uncertain. The CDR3 covers 12 residues. Germline V lookup: CDR1 DFQATT, CDR2 SNEGSKA (reference sequence).